This passage covers 26 T cell receptor beta chains from one sample sequenced in a study of human T cells and chemical hapten exposure (dated by TCRdb to the early 2020s). The time point tag for this specimen amounts to: patch test 2, 6 weeks after DPC sensitization. The meaning of the sample's treatment or condition label: therapeutic diphenylcyclopropenone sensitization with weekly scalp DPC. The library was generated by RACE. Sequenced using a NextSeq 500. Using fastp at Q25 and MiXCR, TCRdb reprocessed the public reads and kept productive beta chains. Each record represents a unique CDR3 protein, reported with the most common genes and DNA among its rows. This sample lists approximately 85,000 distinct CDR3 sequences; about 10% were detected once. The top ten clones comprise about 2.3% of the sample. The sequenced sample was whole blood, obtained in connection with sensitization to the hapten diphenylcyclopropenone (DPC). All receptors come from a woman aged 25 to 39 with alopecia areata. Some clones in this sample may be carry-over from other donors' samples.

The table lists this clonotype with a few counts. V is TRBV6-2 or TRBV6-3 and J is TRBJ1-2; the D gene is possibly TRBD1 (6 bases). Between the trimmed V and J ends, which lost 1 base and 4 bases, there was a span of 16 bases. The CDR3 totals 16 residues. The V gene's germline CDR1 is MNHEY and CDR2 SVGEGT. The CDR3 protein is CASSYWGSDRIYGYTF. The CDR3 DNA reads as TGTGCCAGCAGTTACTGGGGATCGGACAGAATCTATGGCTACACCTTC.

There are a few counts of this clonotype. The chain combines TRBV12-3 or TRBV12-4 with TRBJ1-1, with TRBD1 matching over 7 bases. Unmatched junction bases numbered 0, after V lost 5 bases and J lost 3 bases. The CDR3 runs to 12 residues. The CDR3 protein is CASSQGDTEAFF. CDR3 coding DNA: TGTGCCAGCAGTCAGGGGGACACTGAAGCTTTCTTT.

This rearrangement joins TRBV5-5 to TRBJ2-6; no reliable D call. The CDR3 sequence is 17 residues long. Germline V gives CDR1 SGHKS, CDR2 YYEKEE (reference sequence). Trimming left V 2 bases short and J 0 bases short, with 12 bases between. The CDR3, as DNA: TGTGCCAGCAGCTTATGGGGTCCCCTCTCTGGGGCCAACGTCCTGACTTTC. This sequence encodes CASSLWGPLSGANVLTF.

In its sample, this clonotype was seen a few times. The junction does not match germline at one end; this may be a read error. The rearrangement uses TRBV5-1 and TRBJ2-7, with a tentative D call TRBD2 (6 bases). CDR1 and CDR2 from the germline V gene are SGHRS and YFSETQ. CDR3 size: 16 residues. The chain's CDR3 is CASSPQGPSWESGLNF. CDR3 DNA sequence: TGCGCCAGCAGCCCTCAGGGACCCAGCTGGGAGAGCGGGCTTAACTTC.

The chain is built from TRBV27 and TRBJ2-1; D not certain. Germline CDR1 and CDR2: MNHEY and SMNVEV (reference sequence). The CDR3 is 17 amino acids. V was pared by 4 bases and J by 8 bases, with 24 bases between. The CDR3 protein is CASSSLLSPSGGYEQFF. Here the CDR3 DNA reads TGTGCCAGCAGTTCCCTTTTGTCTCCTAGTGGTGGGTATGAGCAGTTCTTC.

The table lists this clonotype with many counts. The gene calls are TRBV20-1 and TRBJ2-1, with TRBD2 matching over 10 bases. The germline CDR1 and CDR2 sequences are DFQATT and SNEGSKA (reference sequence). The V gene end was trimmed by 6 bases and the J gene end by 3 bases; junction bases not matched to a gene: 5. This CDR3 has 14 amino acids. CDR3 sequence: CSAQREGRYNEQFF. CDR3 sequence (DNA): TGCAGTGCCCAGCGGGAGGGACGCTACAATGAGCAGTTCTTC.

The table lists this clonotype with many counts. The CDR3 DNA reads TGTGCCAGCAGCTTAACGACAGGGGTGGCCTATGGCTACACCTTC. Translated: CASSLTTGVAYGYTF. The chain carries TRBV7-2 and TRBJ1-2; 8 bases align to TRBD1. The CDR3 covers 15 residues. Germline V lookup: CDR1 SGHTA, CDR2 FQGNSA. J was trimmed by 4 bases and V by 2 bases; bases with no gene match: 6.

This clonotype was detected ten times or more. V is TRBV29-1 and J is TRBJ2-5; D is uncertain. Trimming removed 1 base at V and 3 bases at J, with 9 bases between. Germline CDR1 is SQVTM and CDR2 is ANQGSEA. CDR3 length: 13 amino acids. CDR3 sequence reads: CSVEVIVEETQYF. The CDR3 DNA reads as TGCAGCGTTGAAGTAATAGTAGAAGAGACCCAGTACTTC.

This clonotype was counted at least ten times. This chain joins TRBV29-1 and TRBJ2-1; maybe TRBD2 (7 bases). Trimming took off 2 bases at V and 2 bases at J, with 10 bases between the two ends. From germline, CDR1 is SQVTM and CDR2 ANQGSEA. This CDR3 is 14 amino acids long. The CDR3 nucleotides are TGCAGCGTTGAATTCGGGGGGCCCTACAATGAGCAGTTCTTC. Protein: CSVEFGGPYNEQFF.

In its sample, this clonotype was seen many times. J is TRBJ1-1 and V is TRBV12-3 or TRBV12-4; TRBD1 aligns across 8 bases. The CDR3 spans 13 residues. V shed 6 bases and J 5 bases; nucleotides not matched to a gene: 5. CDR3 sequence (DNA): TGTGCCAGCAGCCGACAGGGGAGGACTGAAGCTTTCTTT. Protein sequence: CASSRQGRTEAFF.

The chain recombines TRBV11-2 with TRBJ1-1, with 11 bases fitting TRBD1. The CDR3 sequence is 16 residues long. The trim removed 1 base at V and 8 bases at J, leaving 9 bases unmatched. Germline V gives CDR1 SGHAT, CDR2 FQNNGV. The CDR3 is CASSLVGTGGVAEAFF. CDR3 DNA sequence: TGTGCCAGCAGCTTAGTAGGGACAGGGGGGGTAGCGGAAGCTTTCTTT.

This clonotype has at least ten counts. This chain connects TRBV3-1 to TRBJ2-1, with no clear D. Deletions cut 1 base from V and 7 bases from J, with 5 bases between. Germline CDR1 is LGHDT and CDR2 is YNNKEL (reference sequence). This CDR3 contains 12 residues. CDR3 loop: CASSQVRNEQFF. In DNA form, the CDR3 reads TGTGCCAGCAGCCAAGTGCGGAATGAGCAGTTCTTC.

The chain uses TRBV28 and TRBJ1-2, with TRBD1 matching over 8 bases. This CDR3 has 12 amino acids. V lost 7 bases, J lost 4 bases, and 2 bases stayed unmatched. In germline, CDR1 is MDHEN, CDR2 SYDVKM. Here the CDR3 DNA reads TGTGCCAGCAAAACAGGGGGCTATGGCTACACCTTC. This codes for CASKTGGYGYTF.

This clonotype was detected ten times or more. The rearrangement links TRBV10-2 to TRBJ2-1, with D possibly matching TRBD1 (6 bases). The CDR3 has 15 residues. V was trimmed by 3 bases and J by 0 bases, leaving 9 bases between them. In germline, CDR1 is WSHSY, CDR2 SAAADI. CDR3 coding DNA: TGCGCCAGCAGTGATGGGGACACCTCCTACAATGAGCAGTTCTTC. This encodes CASSDGDTSYNEQFF.

This clonotype was detected many times. The CDR3 here is CASSSVGGVQYF. Written as DNA, the CDR3 is TGTGCCAGCAGCTCCGTCGGCGGGGTGCAGTACTTC. The V gene is TRBV7-3, the J gene TRBJ2-5, with D perhaps matching TRBD2 (6 bases). The CDR3 contains 12 residues. Germline V gives CDR1 SGHTA, CDR2 FQGTGA. Trimming took off 4 bases at V and 11 bases at J, with 14 bases between the two ends.

The chain recombines TRBV20-1 with TRBJ1-1; 9 positions match TRBD1. The germline V gene encodes CDR1 DFQATT and CDR2 SNEGSKA (reference sequence). The J segment lost 5 bases and the V segment lost 6 bases, leaving 7 bases of the junction unmatched. The length of the CDR3 is 13 residues. The CDR3 coding sequence is TGCAGTGCCCAAAGACAGGGGGGGACTGAAGCTTTCTTT. Residues: CSAQRQGGTEAFF.

V is TRBV25-1 and J is TRBJ2-3; the D gene is possibly TRBD1 (7 bases). Germline-derived CDR1 and CDR2 are MGHDK and SYGVNS. V was cut by 4 bases and J by 6 bases, with 29 bases left in between. This CDR3 is built from 19 residues. CDR3 nucleotide sequence: TGTGCCAGCAGTGCCCTCCCCGGCCAGGGGGGTCCCCTCCAGGATACGCAGTATTTT. Its translation is CASSALPGQGGPLQDTQYF.

This sequence joins TRBV4-3 and TRBJ2-7, with TRBD1 as a possible D gene (5 bases). V gave up 1 base and J gave up 0 bases, with 10 bases separating them. The germline gives CDR1 LGHNA, CDR2 YSLEER. The CDR3 runs 15 residues. This chain's CDR3 is CASSQGTTFSYEQYF. CDR3 bases: TGCGCCAGCAGCCAAGGGACAACTTTCTCCTACGAGCAGTACTTC.

This clonotype has a count of ten or more. The chain couples TRBV5-1 to TRBJ1-4, with 7 bases fitting TRBD1. V shed 1 base, J shed 5 bases, and the junction held 2 bases outside the gene matches. Germline V gene sequence: CDR1 SGHRS, CDR2 YFSETQ. The CDR3 spans 14 residues. This CDR3 is CASSLMDRNEKLFF. CDR3 bases: TGCGCCAGCAGCTTGATGGACAGGAATGAAAAACTGTTTTTT.

Ten or more counts support this clonotype. The chain has TRBV7-2 and TRBJ2-3; 11 nucleotides agree with TRBD2. CDR3 size: 17 residues. Germline values: CDR1 SGHTA, CDR2 FQGNSA. The trim removed 0 bases at V and 4 bases at J, leaving 6 bases unmatched. The CDR3: CASSLARDSGRADTQYF. The CDR3 region has the DNA TGTGCCAGCAGCTTAGCTCGAGATAGCGGGAGGGCAGATACGCAGTATTTT.

Many counts were recorded for this clonotype. The chain is built from TRBV5-5 and TRBJ2-7, with TRBD1 matching 10 bases. Germline CDR1 and CDR2: SGHKS and YYEKEE (reference sequence). The CDR3 loop spans 13 amino acids. Trimming removed 3 bases from V and 6 bases from J; junction bases left unmatched: 3. The CDR3 reads CASSSGQGLEQYF. CDR3 DNA: TGTGCCAGCAGCTCGGGACAGGGGCTCGAGCAGTACTTC.

This clonotype was detected a few times. J is TRBJ2-1 and V is TRBV5-1; TRBD2 matches 11 bases. This CDR3 has 14 residues. Germline assignment: CDR1 SGHRS and CDR2 YFSETQ. With V trimmed by 4 bases and J by 12 bases, 9 bases remained unmatched. This chain's CDR3 is CASSKGTSGQAQFF. CDR3 bases: TGCGCCAGCAGCAAGGGGACTAGCGGACAAGCGCAGTTCTTC.

This clonotype occurred many times. The J gene is TRBJ2-7, the V gene TRBV3-1; D remains ambiguous. V lost 1 base, J lost 5 bases, and 9 bases lay in between. CDR1 LGHDT and CDR2 YNNKEL come from the germline V gene (reference sequence). The CDR3 runs to 13 residues. CDR3 loop: CASSQVRFHEQYF. CDR3 nucleotide sequence: TGTGCCAGCAGCCAAGTAAGGTTCCACGAGCAGTACTTC.

This clonotype was counted many times. The rearrangement links TRBV14 to TRBJ2-1; 7 nucleotides align to TRBD2. CDR3 length: 16 residues. The V and J ends lost 2 bases and 13 bases, in that order; junction bases with no gene match: 17. Germline values: CDR1 SGHDN, CDR2 FVKESK. CDR3 DNA sequence: TGTGCCAGCAGCCAACTACCAGCGGGGCTTGAGCTGAACCAGTTCTTC. This gives the protein CASSQLPAGLELNQFF.

This clonotype came up many times. The chain couples TRBV5-1 to TRBJ1-1; 8 nucleotides line up with TRBD1. The CDR3 contains 13 residues. J was trimmed by 0 bases and V by 7 bases; bases with no gene match: 2. The germline V gene encodes CDR1 SGHRS and CDR2 YFSETQ. CDR3 nucleotide sequence: TGCGCCAGCCACAGGGGGATGAACACTGAAGCTTTCTTT. Its translation: CASHRGMNTEAFF.

This clonotype was counted at least ten times. This chain connects TRBV28 to TRBJ1-2; D call uncertain. Germline CDR1 MDHEN, CDR2 SYDVKM. Between the trimmed V and J ends, which lost 7 bases and 2 bases, there was a span of 14 bases. The CDR3 is made up of 14 amino acids. CDR3 amino acids: CASTLPGANYGYTF. The CDR3 bases are TGTGCCAGCACCCTCCCCGGCGCGAACTATGGCTACACCTTC.